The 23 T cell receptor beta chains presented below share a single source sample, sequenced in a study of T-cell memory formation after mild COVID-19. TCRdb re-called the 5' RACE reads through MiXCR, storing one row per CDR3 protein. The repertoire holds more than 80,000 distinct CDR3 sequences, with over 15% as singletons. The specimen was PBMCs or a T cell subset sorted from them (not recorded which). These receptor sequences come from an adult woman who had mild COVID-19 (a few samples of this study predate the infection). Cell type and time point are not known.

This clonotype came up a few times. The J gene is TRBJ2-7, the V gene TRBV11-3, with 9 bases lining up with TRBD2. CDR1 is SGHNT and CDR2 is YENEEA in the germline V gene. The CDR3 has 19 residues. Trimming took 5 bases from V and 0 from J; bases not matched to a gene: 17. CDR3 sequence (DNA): TGTGCCAGCAGCCCCCTCGGGCCACGACTAGCGGCGAGCTCCTACGAGCAGTACTTC. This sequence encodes CASSPLGPRLAASSYEQYF. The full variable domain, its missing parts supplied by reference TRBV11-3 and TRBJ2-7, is EAGVVQSPRYKIIEKKQPVAFWCNPISGHNTLYWYLQNLGQGPELLIRYENEEAVDDSQLPKDRFSAERLKGVDSTLKIQPAELGDSAVYLCASSPLGPRLAASSYEQYFGPGTRLTVT.

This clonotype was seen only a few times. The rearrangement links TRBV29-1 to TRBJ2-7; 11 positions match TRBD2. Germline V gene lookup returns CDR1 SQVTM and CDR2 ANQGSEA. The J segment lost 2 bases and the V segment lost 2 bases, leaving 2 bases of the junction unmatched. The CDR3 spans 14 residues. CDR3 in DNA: TGCAGCGTTGAATTAGCGGGAGGGACCTACGAGCAGTACTTC. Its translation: CSVELAGGTYEQYF.

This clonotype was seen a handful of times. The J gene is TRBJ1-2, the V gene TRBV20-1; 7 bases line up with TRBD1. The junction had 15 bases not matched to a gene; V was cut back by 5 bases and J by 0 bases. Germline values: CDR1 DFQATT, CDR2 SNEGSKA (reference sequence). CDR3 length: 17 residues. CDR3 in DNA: TGCAGTGCTGGGGACCGGGACAGAGAACCAACTAACTATGGCTACACCTTC. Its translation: CSAGDRDREPTNYGYTF.

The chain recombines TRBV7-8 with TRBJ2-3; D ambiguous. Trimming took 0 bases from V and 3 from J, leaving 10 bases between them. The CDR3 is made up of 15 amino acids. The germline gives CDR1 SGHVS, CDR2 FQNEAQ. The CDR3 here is CASSLARPETDTQYF. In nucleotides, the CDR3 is TGTGCCAGCAGCTTAGCCAGACCGGAGACAGATACGCAGTATTTT.

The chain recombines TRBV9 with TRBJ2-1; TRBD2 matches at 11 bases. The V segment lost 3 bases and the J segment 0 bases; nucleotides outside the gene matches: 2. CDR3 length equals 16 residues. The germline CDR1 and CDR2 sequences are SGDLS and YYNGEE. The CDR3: CASSASGRTSYNEQFF. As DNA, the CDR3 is TGTGCCAGCAGCGCTAGCGGGAGGACCTCCTACAATGAGCAGTTCTTC.

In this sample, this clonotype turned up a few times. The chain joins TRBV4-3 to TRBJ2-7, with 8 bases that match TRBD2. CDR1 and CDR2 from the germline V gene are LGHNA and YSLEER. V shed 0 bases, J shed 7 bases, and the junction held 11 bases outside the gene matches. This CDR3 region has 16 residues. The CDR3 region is CASSQDGGLAVREQYF. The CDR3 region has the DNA TGCGCCAGCAGCCAAGATGGCGGACTAGCAGTTCGGGAGCAGTACTTC.

CDR3 sequence (DNA): TGTGCCAGCAGTTTAGGGGGGACTAGCAATGAGCAGTTCTTC. The encoded protein is CASSLGGTSNEQFF. V usage is TRBV12-3 or TRBV12-4 and J usage is TRBJ2-1, with 8 bases that match TRBD2. This CDR3 contains 14 residues. J was trimmed by 6 bases and V by 1 base; bases with no gene match: 2.

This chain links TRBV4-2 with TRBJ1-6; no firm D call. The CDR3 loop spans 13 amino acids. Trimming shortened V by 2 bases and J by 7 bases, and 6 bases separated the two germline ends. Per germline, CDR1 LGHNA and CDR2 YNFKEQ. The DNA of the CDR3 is TGTGCCAGCAGCCAAAGCAGCAATTCACCCCTCCACTTT. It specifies CASSQSSNSPLHF.

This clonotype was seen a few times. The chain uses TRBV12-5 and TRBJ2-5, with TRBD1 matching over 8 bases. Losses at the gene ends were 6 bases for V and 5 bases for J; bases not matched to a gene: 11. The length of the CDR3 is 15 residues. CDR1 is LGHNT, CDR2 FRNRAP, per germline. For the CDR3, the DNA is TGTGCTAGTGGGGTGGACCGGACAGGGATGGAGACCCAGTACTTC. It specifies CASGVDRTGMETQYF.

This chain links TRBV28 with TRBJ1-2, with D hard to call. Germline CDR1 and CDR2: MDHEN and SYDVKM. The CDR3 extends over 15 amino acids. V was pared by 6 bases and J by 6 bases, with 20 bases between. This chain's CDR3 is CASSRREGESDGYTF. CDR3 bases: TGTGCCAGCAGCCGCCGCGAGGGTGAGTCCGATGGCTACACCTTC.

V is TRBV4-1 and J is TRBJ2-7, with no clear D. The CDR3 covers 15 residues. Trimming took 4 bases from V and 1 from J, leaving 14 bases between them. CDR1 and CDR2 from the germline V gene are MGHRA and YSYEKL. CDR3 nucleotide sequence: TGCGCCAGCAGCCCCAGCAGTCTTACATCCTACGAGCAGTACTTC. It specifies CASSPSSLTSYEQYF.

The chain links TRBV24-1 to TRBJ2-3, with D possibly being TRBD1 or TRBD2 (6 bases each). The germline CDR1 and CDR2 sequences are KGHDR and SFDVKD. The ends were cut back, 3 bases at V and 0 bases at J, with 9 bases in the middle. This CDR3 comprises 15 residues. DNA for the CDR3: TGTGCCACCAGTGATGCGGGACAAAGCACAGATACGCAGTATTTT. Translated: CATSDAGQSTDTQYF.

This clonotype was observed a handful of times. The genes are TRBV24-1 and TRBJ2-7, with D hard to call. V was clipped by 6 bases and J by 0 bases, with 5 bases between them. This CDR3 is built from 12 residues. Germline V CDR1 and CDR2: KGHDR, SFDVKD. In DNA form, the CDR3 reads TGTGCCACCAGTCCGAACTCCTACGAGCAGTACTTC. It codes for CATSPNSYEQYF.

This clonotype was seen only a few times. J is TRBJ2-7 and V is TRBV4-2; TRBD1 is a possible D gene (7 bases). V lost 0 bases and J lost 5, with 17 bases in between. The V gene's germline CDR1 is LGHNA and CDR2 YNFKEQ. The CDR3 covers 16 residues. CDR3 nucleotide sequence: TGTGCCAGCAGCCAAGATCGGGGGCAGGGGGGCAACGAGCAGTACTTC. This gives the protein CASSQDRGQGGNEQYF.

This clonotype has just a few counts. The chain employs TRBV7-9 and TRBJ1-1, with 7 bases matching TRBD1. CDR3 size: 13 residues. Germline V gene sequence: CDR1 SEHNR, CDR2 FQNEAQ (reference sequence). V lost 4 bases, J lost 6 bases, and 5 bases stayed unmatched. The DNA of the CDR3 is TGTGCCAGCAGCTGGCAGGGGGGCCCTGAAGCTTTCTTT. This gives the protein CASSWQGGPEAFF.

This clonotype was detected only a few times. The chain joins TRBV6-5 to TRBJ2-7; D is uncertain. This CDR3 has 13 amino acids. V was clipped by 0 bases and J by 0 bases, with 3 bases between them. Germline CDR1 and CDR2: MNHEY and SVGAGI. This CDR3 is CASSYSRSYEQYF. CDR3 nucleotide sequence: TGTGCCAGCAGTTACTCTCGCTCCTACGAGCAGTACTTC.

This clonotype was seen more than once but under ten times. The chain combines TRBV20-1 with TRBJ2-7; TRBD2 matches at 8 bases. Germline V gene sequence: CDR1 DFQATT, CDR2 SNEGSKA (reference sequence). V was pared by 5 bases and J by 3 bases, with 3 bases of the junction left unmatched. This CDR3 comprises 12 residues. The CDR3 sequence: CSARLASYEQYF. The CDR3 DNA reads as TGCAGTGCTCGACTAGCGAGCTACGAGCAGTACTTC.

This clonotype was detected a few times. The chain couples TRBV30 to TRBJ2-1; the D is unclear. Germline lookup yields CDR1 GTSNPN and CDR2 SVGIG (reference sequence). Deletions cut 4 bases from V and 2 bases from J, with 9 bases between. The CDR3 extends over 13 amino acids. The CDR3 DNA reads TGTGCCTGGATAGATCTCGCCTACAATGAGCAGTTCTTC. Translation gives CAWIDLAYNEQFF.

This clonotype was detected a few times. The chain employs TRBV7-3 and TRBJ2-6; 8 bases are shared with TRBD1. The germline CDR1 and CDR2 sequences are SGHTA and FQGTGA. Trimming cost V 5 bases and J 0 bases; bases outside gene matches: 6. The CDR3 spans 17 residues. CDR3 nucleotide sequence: TGTGCCAGCAGCCATGGGACAGGCGACTCTGGGGCCAACGTCCTGACTTTC. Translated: CASSHGTGDSGANVLTF. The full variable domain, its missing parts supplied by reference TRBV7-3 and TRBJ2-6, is GAGVSQTPSNKVTEKGKYVELRCDPISGHTALYWYRQSLGQGPEFLIYFQGTGAADDSGLPNDRFFAVRPEGSVSTLKIQRTERGDSAVYLCASSHGTGDSGANVLTFGAGSRLTVL.

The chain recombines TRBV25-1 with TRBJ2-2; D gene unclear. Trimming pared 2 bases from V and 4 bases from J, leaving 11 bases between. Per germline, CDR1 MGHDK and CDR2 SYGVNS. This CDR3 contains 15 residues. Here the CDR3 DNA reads TGTGCCAGCAGTGAAGTCGAGAGGTTCACCGGGGAGCTGTTTTTT. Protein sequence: CASSEVERFTGELFF.

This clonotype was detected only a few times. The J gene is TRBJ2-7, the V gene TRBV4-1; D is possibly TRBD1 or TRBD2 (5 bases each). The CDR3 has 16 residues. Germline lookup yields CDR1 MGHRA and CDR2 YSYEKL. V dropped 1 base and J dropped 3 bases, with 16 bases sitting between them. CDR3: CASSQVGPPGNYEQYF. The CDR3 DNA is TGCGCCAGCAGCCAAGTGGGGCCGCCGGGGAACTACGAGCAGTACTTC.

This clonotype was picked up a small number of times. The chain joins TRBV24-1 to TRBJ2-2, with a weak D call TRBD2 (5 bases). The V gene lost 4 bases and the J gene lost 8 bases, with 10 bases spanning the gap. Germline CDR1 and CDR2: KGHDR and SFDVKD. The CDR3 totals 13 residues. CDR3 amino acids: CATSDGVSGELFF. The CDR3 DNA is TGTGCCACCAGTGACGGGGTTTCGGGGGAGCTGTTTTTT.

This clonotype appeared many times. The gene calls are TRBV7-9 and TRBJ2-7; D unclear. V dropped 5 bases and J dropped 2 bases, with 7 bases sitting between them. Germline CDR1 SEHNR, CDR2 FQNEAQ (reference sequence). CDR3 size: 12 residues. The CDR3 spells CASSQAPYEQYF. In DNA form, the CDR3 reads TGTGCCAGCAGCCAGGCCCCCTACGAGCAGTACTTC.